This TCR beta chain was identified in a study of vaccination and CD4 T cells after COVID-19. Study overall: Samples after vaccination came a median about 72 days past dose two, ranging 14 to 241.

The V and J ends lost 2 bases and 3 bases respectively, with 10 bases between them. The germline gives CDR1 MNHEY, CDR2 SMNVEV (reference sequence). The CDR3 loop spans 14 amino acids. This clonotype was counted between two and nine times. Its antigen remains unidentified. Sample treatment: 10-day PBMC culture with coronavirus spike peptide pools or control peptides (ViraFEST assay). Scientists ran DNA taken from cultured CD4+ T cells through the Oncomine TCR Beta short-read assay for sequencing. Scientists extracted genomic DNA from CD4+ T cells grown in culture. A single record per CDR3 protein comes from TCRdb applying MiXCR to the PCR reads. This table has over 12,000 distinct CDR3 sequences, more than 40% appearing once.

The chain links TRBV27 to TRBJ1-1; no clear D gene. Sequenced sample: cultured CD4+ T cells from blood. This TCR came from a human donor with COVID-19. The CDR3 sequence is CASSLGQAYTEAFF. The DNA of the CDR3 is TGTGCCAGCAGTTTAGGGCAGGCCTACACTGAAGCTTTCTTT.